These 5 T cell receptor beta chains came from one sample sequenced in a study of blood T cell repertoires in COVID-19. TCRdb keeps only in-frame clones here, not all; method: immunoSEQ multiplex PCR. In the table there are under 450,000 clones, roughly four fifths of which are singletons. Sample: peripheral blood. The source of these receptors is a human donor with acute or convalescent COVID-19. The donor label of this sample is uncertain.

Here the CDR3 DNA reads TGTGCCAGCAGTCAAAGGGGTGGACGCAATCAGCCCCAGCATTTT. It yields the protein CASSQRGGRNQPQHF. This rearrangement joins TRBV6-5 to TRBJ1-5; D is possibly TRBD1 (5 bases). There are 15 residues in the CDR3. Germline-derived CDR1 and CDR2 are MNHEY and SVGAGI. V lost 5 bases and J lost 2, with 13 bases in between.

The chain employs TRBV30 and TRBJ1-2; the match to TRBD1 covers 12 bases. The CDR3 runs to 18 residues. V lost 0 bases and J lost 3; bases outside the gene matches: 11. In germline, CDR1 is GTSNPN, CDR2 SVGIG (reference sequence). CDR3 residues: CAWSVLPSGQGAHYGYTF. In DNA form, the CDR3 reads TGTGCCTGGAGTGTACTTCCGTCGGGACAGGGGGCACACTATGGCTACACCTTC.

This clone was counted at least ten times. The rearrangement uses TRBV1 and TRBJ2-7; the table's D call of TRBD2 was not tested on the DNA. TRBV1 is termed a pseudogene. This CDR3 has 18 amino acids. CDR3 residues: CTSSQDSRVGRVSYEQYF. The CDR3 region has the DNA TGCACCAGCAGCCAAGATAGTAGGGTCGGGCGGGTCTCCTACGAGCAGTACTTC.

The DNA of the CDR3 is TGTGCCTGGAGTGAGGGACAGGGCTGGGAAAAACTGTTTTTT. Amino acid sequence: CAWSEGQGWEKLFF. V usage is TRBV30 and J usage is TRBJ1-4; 9 nucleotides align to TRBD1. The germline gives CDR1 GTSNPN, CDR2 SVGIG (reference sequence). The CDR3 is 14 residues long. J lost 8 bases, V lost 1 base, and 5 bases had no gene match.

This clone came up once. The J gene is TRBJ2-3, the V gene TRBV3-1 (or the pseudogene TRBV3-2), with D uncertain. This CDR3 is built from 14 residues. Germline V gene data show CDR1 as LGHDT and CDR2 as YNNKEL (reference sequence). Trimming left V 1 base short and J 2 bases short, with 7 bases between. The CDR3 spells CASSQGQVTDTQYF. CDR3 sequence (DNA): TGTGCCAGCAGCCAAGGGCAGGTCACAGATACGCAGTATTTT.